The 21 T cell receptor beta chains in this list originate from one sample, sequenced in a study of shared clonotypes between healthy human individuals (dated by TCRdb to the early 2020s). Libraries came from the immunoSEQ multiplex PCR assay. TCRdb provides this immuneACCESS table in a form limited to in-frame rearrangements. Some clones are lacking; in checked studies, under half of them reflect an unresolved V gene, and why the rest are absent is not known. Counted in this sample were a few hundred thousand clones; 70% to 80% of them appeared once. 12% of the sample belongs to the ten largest clones. The sequencing sample was made of PBMCs. The receptors derive from a woman aged 40 to 50 in good health. Some clones in this sample may be carry-over from other donors' samples.

Comments on this clone: The same CDR3 can be traced to other DNA sequences in this sample. The J gene is TRBJ2-5, the V gene TRBV18; unclear D gene. The CDR3 is made up of 11 amino acids. V was trimmed by 3 bases and J by 3 bases, leaving 2 bases between them. Germline CDR1 reads KGHSH; CDR2 reads LQKENI. CDR3 DNA sequence: TGTGCCAGCTCACCCGAAGAGACCCAGTACTTC. It codes for CASSPEETQYF.

This sequence joins TRBV7-6 and TRBJ2-1; 8 nucleotides match TRBD2. CDR1 and CDR2 from the germline V gene are SGHVS and FNYEAQ. This CDR3 has 16 residues. V lost 1 base, J lost 3 bases, and 5 bases stayed unmatched. This CDR3 reads CASSLVGGRFYNEQFF. The CDR3 DNA is TGTGCCAGCAGCTTAGTCGGCGGGAGGTTCTACAATGAGCAGTTCTTC.

For the CDR3, the DNA is TGTGCCAGCAGCCCCCCGGGCAACTCCTACGAGCAGTACTTC. It is translated as CASSPPGNSYEQYF. The rearrangement joins TRBV7-9 to TRBJ2-7; D remains ambiguous. Germline values: CDR1 SEHNR, CDR2 FQNEAQ (reference sequence). This CDR3 has 14 amino acids. Deletions cut 5 bases from V and 0 bases from J, with 11 bases between.

This chain joins TRBV10-2 and TRBJ2-7, with D uncertain. Germline CDR1 WSHSY, CDR2 SAAADI. The CDR3 loop spans 11 amino acids. Trimming removed 10 bases at V and 6 bases at J, with 13 bases between. CDR3 protein: CAISSGREQYF. The CDR3 DNA follows: TGCGCCATCTCGTCCGGACGCGAGCAGTACTTC.

Regarding this clone: This sample includes further DNA sequences coding for the same CDR3. The rearrangement links TRBV15 to TRBJ1-1; 11 nucleotides align to TRBD1. J was trimmed by 5 bases and V by 3 bases; bases with no gene match: 5. The CDR3 sequence is 15 residues long. CDR1 LNHNV and CDR2 YYDKDF come from the germline V gene (reference sequence). Written as DNA, the CDR3 is TGTGCCACCAGCAGGGACAGGGGGCCGGGGACTGAAGCTTTCTTT. This gives the protein CATSRDRGPGTEAFF.

The chain carries TRBV10-3 and TRBJ1-4; no definite D call. This CDR3 region has 12 residues. From germline, CDR1 is ENHRY and CDR2 SYGVKD. The V end lost 4 bases, the J end lost 8 bases, and 8 bases lay between the germline ends. This chain's CDR3 is CAISGSYEKLFF. DNA of the CDR3: TGTGCCATCAGTGGGTCCTACGAAAAACTGTTTTTT.

The chain links TRBV29-1 to TRBJ2-1, with D tentatively TRBD2 (5 bases). Trimming left V 3 bases short and J 0 bases short, with 12 bases between. There are 15 residues in the CDR3. Per germline, CDR1 SQVTM and CDR2 ANQGSEA. The CDR3 DNA is TGCAGCGTTGATCCCAGCGGAAGCTCCTACAATGAGCAGTTCTTC. Encoded protein: CSVDPSGSSYNEQFF.

The chain joins TRBV13 to TRBJ1-1; the D gene is possibly TRBD1 (6 bases). Deletions cut 1 base from V and 5 bases from J, with 38 bases between. The germline V gene encodes CDR1 PRHDT and CDR2 FYEKMQ (reference sequence). The CDR3 has 23 amino acids. CDR3 in amino acids: CASSLVGWGPPGSAKSRETEAFF. CDR3 DNA sequence: TGTGCCAGCAGCTTAGTTGGATGGGGGCCCCCCGGATCGGCCAAATCAAGGGAGACTGAAGCTTTCTTT.

This chain uses TRBV6-4 with TRBJ2-1, with TRBD2 matching 9 bases. This CDR3 is 15 amino acids long. V gave up 3 bases and J gave up 8 bases; unmatched junction bases: 8. The germline V gene encodes CDR1 MRHNA and CDR2 SNTAGT. The chain's CDR3 is CASSESSGALHEQFF. The CDR3, as DNA: TGTGCCAGCAGTGAATCTAGCGGGGCGCTCCATGAGCAGTTCTTC.

J is TRBJ1-1 and V is TRBV18; possible D gene TRBD1, 5 bases. V lost 1 base to trimming and J lost 3 bases, with 9 bases between them. Germline CDR1 KGHSH, CDR2 LQKENI. This CDR3 is built from 14 residues. The CDR3 reads CASSPRGKDTEAFF. The CDR3 DNA sequence: TGTGCCAGCTCACCACGGGGCAAGGACACTGAAGCTTTCTTT.

This clone has just a few counts. The rearrangement links TRBV5-1 to TRBJ2-5; 11 bases fit TRBD2. This CDR3 spans 17 amino acids. Germline CDR1 SGHRS, CDR2 YFSETQ. After removal of 0 bases from V and 5 bases from J, the junction contained 9 bases not matched to a gene. CDR3 nucleotides: TGCGCCAGCAGCTTGGGGACTAGCGGGCAAGGGTATGAGACCCAGTACTTC. Translating it yields CASSLGTSGQGYETQYF.

The rearrangement uses TRBV7-3 and TRBJ2-1, with D tentatively TRBD1 or TRBD2 (5 bases each). Germline V gene data show CDR1 as SGHTA and CDR2 as FQGTGA. The CDR3 extends over 15 amino acids. V was clipped by 5 bases and J by 5 bases, with 16 bases between them. CDR3 sequence reads: CASSRPGTTNNEQFF. The CDR3, as DNA: TGTGCCAGCAGCCGCCCCGGGACCACGAACAATGAGCAGTTCTTC.

CDR3 sequence: CASSVGEGRVTYEQYF. CDR3 DNA: TGTGCCAGCAGCGTAGGAGAAGGGAGGGTCACCTACGAGCAGTACTTC. V usage is TRBV9 and J usage is TRBJ2-7, with 7 bases fitting TRBD2. Trimming cost V 0 bases and J 2 bases; bases outside gene matches: 8. Germline loops: CDR1 SGDLS, CDR2 YYNGEE. The CDR3 loop spans 16 amino acids.

The V and J genes are TRBV7-2 and TRBJ2-3; 8 bases are shared with TRBD2. There are 15 residues in the CDR3. Germline values: CDR1 SGHTA, CDR2 FQGNSA. V shed 1 base and J 3 bases; nucleotides not matched to a gene: 3. CDR3 sequence: CASSLVGLETDTQYF. The CDR3 nucleotides are TGTGCCAGCAGCTTAGTGGGACTAGAGACAGATACGCAGTATTTT. The entire variable domain, with the rest obtained from reference TRBV7-2 and TRBJ2-3, is as follows: GAGVSQSPSNKVTEKGKDVELRCDPISGHTALYWYRQSLGQGLEFLIYFQGNSAPDKSGLPSDRFSAERTGGSVSTLTIQRTQQEDSAVYLCASSLVGLETDTQYFGPGTRLTVL.

V is TRBV5-1 and J is TRBJ2-7; 13 bases are a match to TRBD2. The CDR3 contains 15 residues. J was trimmed by 6 bases and V by 3 bases; bases with no gene match: 6. Germline loops: CDR1 SGHRS, CDR2 YFSETQ. The CDR3 loop is CASSSLAGGPGEQYF. The DNA for the CDR3 is TGCGCCAGCAGCTCACTAGCGGGAGGGCCGGGCGAGCAGTACTTC.

The CDR3 DNA sequence: TGTGCCAGCAGCGTAGTGTCGGAGCTTAGCACAGATACGCAGTATTTT. Residues: CASSVVSELSTDTQYF. V and J are TRBV9 and TRBJ2-3; D ambiguous. The germline V gene encodes CDR1 SGDLS and CDR2 YYNGEE. Trimming stripped 0 bases from V and 0 bases from J, with 11 bases between. The CDR3 loop spans 16 amino acids.

This rearrangement joins TRBV5-1 to TRBJ1-1, with D maybe TRBD1 (5 bases). Germline V CDR1 and CDR2: SGHRS, YFSETQ. There are 14 residues in the CDR3. V was cut by 2 bases and J by 4 bases, with 12 bases left in between. In DNA form, the CDR3 reads TGCGCCAGCAGCTTTGCAGGGAGGAGCACTGAAGCTTTCTTT. As protein: CASSFAGRSTEAFF.

This chain links TRBV5-1 with TRBJ1-1; D gene uncertain. Trimming left V 2 bases short and J 11 bases short, with 16 bases between. This CDR3 contains 13 residues. Germline V gene data show CDR1 as SGHRS and CDR2 as YFSETQ. Here the CDR3 DNA reads TGCGCCAGCAGCTTATCCGGGTACTCGGGGGCTTTCTTT. Translating it yields CASSLSGYSGAFF.

The chain couples TRBV6-5 to TRBJ1-2; the match to TRBD1 covers 8 bases. Germline trimming cut 8 bases from V and 8 bases from J; bases unmatched to any gene: 10. Germline V CDR1 and CDR2: MNHEY, SVGAGI. CDR3 length: 13 residues. The CDR3 sequence is CASAGGEINGYTF. The CDR3 DNA sequence: TGTGCCAGCGCAGGGGGCGAAATTAACGGCTACACCTTC.

The CDR3 loop reads CASSWLAGGGEQYF. DNA for the CDR3: TGTGCCAGCAGCTGGTTGGCGGGAGGCGGCGAGCAGTACTTC. This chain joins TRBV28 and TRBJ2-7; TRBD2 matches 8 bases. V shed 6 bases, J shed 6 bases, and the junction held 10 bases outside the gene matches. The CDR3 is 14 amino acids. Germline values: CDR1 MDHEN, CDR2 SYDVKM.

This clone has only a few counts. The chain links TRBV2 to TRBJ1-5; D remains ambiguous. From germline, CDR1 is SNHLY and CDR2 FYNNEI. CDR3 length: 13 amino acids. V was shortened by 4 bases and J by 5 bases, with 9 bases between the two germline ends. The CDR3 DNA reads TGTGCCAGCAGTGCTTACGGAGATCAGCCCCAGCATTTT. Amino acids: CASSAYGDQPQHF.